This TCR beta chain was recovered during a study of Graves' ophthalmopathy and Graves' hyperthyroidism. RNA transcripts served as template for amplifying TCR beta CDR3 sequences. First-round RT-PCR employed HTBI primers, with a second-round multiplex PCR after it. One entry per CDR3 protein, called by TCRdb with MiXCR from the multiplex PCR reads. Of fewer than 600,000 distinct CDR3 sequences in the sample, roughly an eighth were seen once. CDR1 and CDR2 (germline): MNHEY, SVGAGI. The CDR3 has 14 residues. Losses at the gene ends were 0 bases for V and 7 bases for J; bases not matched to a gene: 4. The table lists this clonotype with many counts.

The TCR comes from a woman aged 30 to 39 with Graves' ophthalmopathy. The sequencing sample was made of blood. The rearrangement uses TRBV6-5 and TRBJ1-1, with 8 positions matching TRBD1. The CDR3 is CASSYSGQVDEAFF. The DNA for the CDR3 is TGTGCCAGCAGTTACTCGGGACAGGTGGATGAAGCTTTCTTT.